Listed here are 22 T cell receptor beta chains from one sample, sequenced in a study of CD8 T cells in ankylosing spondylitis. No antigen has been assigned to these receptors. Using its own MiXCR run on the 5' RACE reads, TCRdb lists one record per CDR3 protein. The sample yields 750,000 to 850,000 distinct CDR3 sequences, 12% seen once. Whole-study results and caveats: Characteristic of ankylosing spondylitis blood, it appeared, was a TCR beta motif comprising about eight highly homologous variants.

Sequencing was performed on blood, either unsorted or a sorted T cell fraction (not recorded which). These receptors were taken from a male donor with ankylosing spondylitis.

The chain links TRBV20-1 to TRBJ1-5; possible D gene TRBD1, 5 bases. V was trimmed by 6 bases and J by 5 bases, leaving 14 bases between them. This CDR3 has 13 residues. Germline CDR1 and CDR2: DFQATT and SNEGSKA (reference sequence). This CDR3 reads CSAVRDRYQPQHF. The CDR3 bases are TGCAGTGCCGTTCGGGACCGATATCAGCCCCAGCATTTT.

This clonotype was observed many times. An end of the junction differs from the germline gene, which may be a read error. This rearrangement joins TRBV7-9 to TRBJ1-2; D call uncertain. The CDR3 length is 12 residues. CDR1 SEHNR and CDR2 FQNEAQ come from the germline V gene (reference sequence). This CDR3 is CASSLEGHGYTF. Here the CDR3 DNA reads TGCGCCAGCAGCTTGGAAGGTCATGGCTACACCTTC.

The genes are TRBV7-2 and TRBJ1-1, with D unresolved. Trimming took 1 base from V and 0 from J, leaving 12 bases between them. The CDR3 totals 16 residues. Germline V gene lookup returns CDR1 SGHTA and CDR2 FQGNSA. The CDR3 region has the DNA TGTGCCAGCAGCTTAGGGGTGGGTCTTATGAACACTGAAGCTTTCTTT. Amino acids: CASSLGVGLMNTEAFF.

The chain couples TRBV2 to TRBJ2-1, with 7 nucleotides matching TRBD2. Germline lookup yields CDR1 SNHLY and CDR2 FYNNEI. The ends lost 5 bases at V and 3 bases at J; junction bases unmatched: 7. The CDR3 length is 15 residues. The CDR3, as DNA: TGTGCCAGCAGTCCCGGGGAGGGGTACTACAATGAGCAGTTCTTC. Its translation: CASSPGEGYYNEQFF. The full variable domain, in which reference TRBV2 and TRBJ2-1 provide the parts outside the CDR3, is EPEVTQTPSHQVTQMGQEVILRCVPISNHLYFYWYRQILGQKVEFLVSFYNNEISEKSEIFDDQFSVERPDGSNFTLKIRSTKLEDSAMYFCASSPGEGYYNEQFFGPGTRLTVL.

This clonotype has a handful of counts. The CDR3 nucleotides read TGTGCCAGCAACGGAAACGAGGCGCGGGCAGGTAGCAATCAGCCCCAGCATTTT. Translated: CASNGNEARAGSNQPQHF. The V gene is TRBV27, the J gene TRBJ1-5, with no clear D. Trimming took 7 bases from V and 0 from J, leaving 22 bases between them. This CDR3 is built from 18 residues. The germline V gene encodes CDR1 MNHEY and CDR2 SMNVEV (reference sequence).

This clonotype came up a few times. The chain has TRBV10-3 and TRBJ2-1; D not resolved. The germline gives CDR1 ENHRY, CDR2 SYGVKD. This CDR3 is 13 amino acids long. Trimming shortened V by 0 bases and J by 9 bases, and 9 bases separated the two germline ends. The CDR3 sequence: CAISESFTGEQFF. Here the CDR3 DNA reads TGTGCCATCAGTGAGTCGTTCACGGGTGAGCAGTTCTTC.

This clonotype was found a few times. The J gene is TRBJ2-6, the V gene TRBV24-1; D is unclear. Between the trimmed V and J ends, which lost 4 bases and 0 bases, there was a span of 9 bases. There are 16 residues in the CDR3. Germline CDR1 reads KGHDR; CDR2 reads SFDVKD. The CDR3 DNA reads as TGTGCCACCAGTGACCCTGGGCACTCTGGGGCCAACGTCCTGACTTTC. Its protein product is CATSDPGHSGANVLTF.

The chain combines TRBV20-1 with TRBJ1-2; D may be TRBD1 (5 bases). The CDR3 runs 12 residues. Germline V lookup: CDR1 DFQATT, CDR2 SNEGSKA (reference sequence). Trimming stripped 5 bases from V and 5 bases from J, with 12 bases between. This CDR3 is CSAGGQDYGYTF. The DNA for the CDR3 is TGCAGTGCTGGAGGACAAGATTATGGCTACACCTTC.

The chain recombines TRBV28 with TRBJ1-5, with 10 bases that match TRBD1. This CDR3 has 15 residues. Germline V gene lookup returns CDR1 MDHEN and CDR2 SYDVKM. With V trimmed by 6 bases and J by 5 bases, 7 bases remained unmatched. The CDR3 is CASSVGTGVYQPQHF. The CDR3 DNA sequence: TGTGCCAGCAGCGTCGGGACAGGGGTTTATCAGCCCCAGCATTTT.

The J gene is TRBJ2-3, the V gene TRBV24-1; TRBD2 agrees at 10 bases. J lost 6 bases, V lost 4 bases, and 6 bases had no gene match. The germline CDR1 and CDR2 sequences are KGHDR and SFDVKD. This CDR3 is 15 amino acids long. The CDR3 sequence: CATSELAGAGDTQYF. The CDR3 DNA sequence: TGTGCCACCAGTGAGCTAGCGGGAGCGGGTGATACGCAGTATTTT.

CDR3 residues: CASITDSPNSPLHF. The CDR3 DNA is TGTGCCAGCATTACGGACAGTCCTAATTCACCCCTCCACTTT. This rearrangement joins TRBV2 to TRBJ1-6, with D tentatively TRBD1 (6 bases). Germline V lookup: CDR1 SNHLY, CDR2 FYNNEI. The CDR3 length is 14 residues. Trimming stripped 7 bases from V and 6 bases from J, with 13 bases between.

About this clonotype: The junction differs from germline at one of its ends, possibly a read error. This chain joins TRBV7-6 and TRBJ2-7; either TRBD1 or TRBD2 may supply D (6 bases each). The CDR3 extends over 13 amino acids. Germline V gene data show CDR1 as SGHVS and CDR2 as FNYEAQ. The CDR3 here is CPSSFTGAYGQYF. For the CDR3, the DNA is TGTCCCAGCAGCTTCACGGGGGCCTACGGGCAGTACTTC.

This chain connects TRBV20-1 to TRBJ1-5, with 8 bases fitting TRBD1. J lost 5 bases, V lost 0 bases, and 3 bases had no gene match. CDR3 length: 14 residues. Per germline, CDR1 DFQATT and CDR2 SNEGSKA (reference sequence). The CDR3 here is CSARDRTGYQPQHF. The CDR3 DNA sequence: TGCAGTGCTAGAGATAGGACAGGGTATCAGCCCCAGCATTTT.

The V gene is TRBV20-1, the J gene TRBJ1-5; no definite D call. CDR1 DFQATT and CDR2 SNEGSKA come from the germline V gene (reference sequence). The CDR3 extends over 14 amino acids. V dropped 4 bases and J dropped 6 bases, with 16 bases sitting between them. The CDR3 DNA reads as TGCAGTGCTACCGACGCACGGCAGACTCAGCCCCAGCATTTT. Encoded protein: CSATDARQTQPQHF.

V gene TRBV7-6 combines with J gene TRBJ2-2, with a tentative D call TRBD1 (6 bases). The CDR3 contains 16 residues. Germline CDR1 is SGHVS and CDR2 is FNYEAQ. V gave up 4 bases and J gave up 5 bases, with 17 bases separating them. CDR3: CASSSRVRGETGELFF. Written as DNA, the CDR3 is TGTGCCAGCAGCTCAAGGGTCAGGGGCGAGACCGGGGAGCTGTTTTTT.

V gene TRBV20-1 combines with J gene TRBJ2-7; D gene ambiguous. CDR1 is DFQATT, CDR2 SNEGSKA, per germline (reference sequence). V lost 3 bases and J 4 bases, leaving 7 bases between the germline ends. The CDR3 totals 11 residues. The CDR3 DNA sequence: TGCAGTGCTAGTCAGGAGTACGAGCAGTACTTC. Translated: CSASQEYEQYF.

The V gene is TRBV4-3, the J gene TRBJ2-3; D assignment may be TRBD1 or TRBD2 (5 bases each). CDR1 is LGHNA, CDR2 YSLEER, per germline. Trimming shortened V by 0 bases and J by 1 base, and 20 bases separated the two germline ends. The CDR3 loop spans 19 amino acids. The CDR3 bases are TGCGCCAGCAGCCAAGATTTTTATCTAAGGCAGGGAGGCACAGATACGCAGTATTTT. Protein sequence: CASSQDFYLRQGGTDTQYF.

This chain links TRBV5-6 with TRBJ1-1; 9 positions agree with TRBD1. V trimming: 1 base; J trimming: 1 base; junction bases outside the gene matches: 11. Germline values: CDR1 SGHDT, CDR2 YYEEEE. The CDR3 extends over 18 amino acids. CDR3 nucleotide sequence: TGTGCCAGCAGCTTGTATAGGGGGTCGGACAGGGGGAACACTGAAGCTTTCTTT. This translates into CASSLYRGSDRGNTEAFF. Full variable domain (missing parts from reference TRBV5-6 and TRBJ1-1): DAGVTQSPTHLIKTRGQQVTLRCSPKSGHDTVSWYQQALGQGPQFIFQYYEEEERQRGNFPDRFSGHQFPNYSSELNVNALLLGDSALYLCASSLYRGSDRGNTEAFFGQGTRLTVV.

The chain is built from TRBV12-3 or TRBV12-4 and TRBJ2-7, with 9 bases identical to TRBD2. J lost 2 bases, V lost 3 bases, and 5 bases had no gene match. The CDR3 has 15 residues. The CDR3 protein is CASSFRRGGTYEQYF. The CDR3 bases are TGTGCCAGCAGTTTTCGGCGGGGGGGGACCTACGAGCAGTACTTC.

This clonotype was seen a handful of times. The gene calls are TRBV7-2 and TRBJ1-5; no definite D call. This CDR3 has 13 residues. V was cut by 2 bases and J by 5 bases, with 7 bases left in between. CDR1 is SGHTA and CDR2 is FQGNSA in the germline V gene. The CDR3 DNA reads TGTGCCAGCAGCTTAAGCCTTGATCAGCCCCAGCATTTT. Encoded protein: CASSLSLDQPQHF. Looking up the rest from reference TRBV7-2 and TRBJ1-5 gives the full variable domain: GAGVSQSPSNKVTEKGKDVELRCDPISGHTALYWYRQSLGQGLEFLIYFQGNSAPDKSGLPSDRFSAERTGGSVSTLTIQRTQQEDSAVYLCASSLSLDQPQHFGDGTRLSIL.

Comments on this clonotype: One end of the junction varies from germline; a read error may be responsible. This rearrangement joins TRBV7-7 to TRBJ2-2; 9 nucleotides line up with TRBD1. This CDR3 region has 15 residues. CDR1 and CDR2 (germline): SSHAT, FNYEAQ (reference sequence). The CDR3 bases are TGTGCTAGCAGCCTTGGGACAGGGAGTGGCGGGGAGCTGTTTTTT. Translated, it gives CASSLGTGSGGELFF.

The J gene is TRBJ1-5, the V gene TRBV28; a weak D match, TRBD1 (6 bases). The CDR3 contains 17 residues. Looked up from germline, CDR1 is MDHEN and CDR2 is SYDVKM. With 4 bases removed from V and 7 bases from J, the gap between germline ends came to 23 bases. This CDR3 is CASSSTGLIQIGQPQHF. In DNA form, the CDR3 reads TGTGCCAGCAGTTCGACAGGCCTAATCCAAATTGGACAGCCCCAGCATTTT.